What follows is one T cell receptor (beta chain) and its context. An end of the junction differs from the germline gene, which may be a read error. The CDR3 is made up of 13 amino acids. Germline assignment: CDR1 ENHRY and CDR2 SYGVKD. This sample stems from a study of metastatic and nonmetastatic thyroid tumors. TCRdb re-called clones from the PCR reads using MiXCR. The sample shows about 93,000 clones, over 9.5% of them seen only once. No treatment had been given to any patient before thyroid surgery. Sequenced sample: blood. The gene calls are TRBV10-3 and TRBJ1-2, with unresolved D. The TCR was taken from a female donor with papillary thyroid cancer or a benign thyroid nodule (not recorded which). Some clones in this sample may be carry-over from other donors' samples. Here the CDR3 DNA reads TGTGCCATCATTGAGGTTAGGGATGACGGCTACACCTTC. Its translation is CAIIEVRDDGYTF.